These 21 T cell receptor beta chains were sequenced from one sample in a study of shared clonotypes between healthy human individuals. Method: immunoSEQ multiplex PCR; TCRdb's copy keeps in-frame clones and lacks some. The data show 950,000 to 1,100,000 clones, with approximately 68% seen just once and roughly 1.5% held by the top ten. Sequencing input: memory CD4+ T cells sorted from blood. Subset reported: CD45RA-negative fraction. Source of these receptors: a man aged 18 to 30 in good health.

The V and J genes are TRBV7-2 and TRBJ2-1, with D unclear. Per germline, CDR1 SGHTA and CDR2 FQGNSA. Trimming left V 5 bases short and J 10 bases short, with 12 bases between. The CDR3 runs to 12 residues. This CDR3 reads CASSPEGNEQFF. Written as DNA, the CDR3 is TGTGCCAGCAGCCCTGAAGGGAACGAGCAGTTCTTC.

CDR3 protein: CASSVTPGQGARNSPLHF. The CDR3, as DNA: TGTGCCAGCAGCGTAACACCGGGACAGGGGGCGCGGAATTCACCCCTCCACTTT. V usage is TRBV2 and J usage is TRBJ1-6, with 12 bases lining up with TRBD1. This CDR3 comprises 18 residues. Germline CDR1 SNHLY, CDR2 FYNNEI. The J segment lost 7 bases and the V segment lost 6 bases, leaving 13 bases of the junction unmatched.

The rearrangement uses TRBV11-1 and TRBJ2-5; D could derive from TRBD1 or TRBD2 (5 bases each). V lost 1 base and J 5 bases, leaving 8 bases between the germline ends. From germline, CDR1 is SGHAT and CDR2 FQDESV (reference sequence). The CDR3 loop spans 13 amino acids. CDR3 in amino acids: CASSLGDAETQYF. The CDR3 nucleotides read TGTGCCAGCAGCTTAGGGGACGCGGAGACCCAGTACTTC.

The CDR3: CATSRLAGAPNTGELFF. For the CDR3, the DNA is TGTGCCACCTCTAGACTAGCGGGGGCCCCGAACACCGGGGAGCTGTTTTTT. The gene calls are TRBV19 and TRBJ2-2, with 12 bases that match TRBD2. The V gene end was trimmed by 10 bases and the J gene end by 0 bases; junction bases not matched to a gene: 9. The CDR3 contains 17 residues. CDR1 and CDR2 from the germline V gene are LNHDA and SQIVND (reference sequence).

The chain uses TRBV10-3 and TRBJ2-2; 11 nucleotides line up with TRBD2. This CDR3 comprises 14 residues. V lost 6 bases, J lost 4 bases, and 1 base stayed unmatched. Germline CDR1 and CDR2: ENHRY and SYGVKD. CDR3 residues: CAISGTSGTGELFF. CDR3 bases: TGTGCCATCAGCGGGACTAGCGGCACCGGGGAGCTGTTTTTT.

The chain links TRBV6-5 to TRBJ2-6; D gene unclear. The CDR3 has 16 amino acids. Germline CDR1 and CDR2: MNHEY and SVGAGI. V gave up 0 bases and J gave up 1 base, with 7 bases separating them. The CDR3 coding sequence is TGTGCCAGCAGTTACTCGACAAGTTCTGGGGCCAACGTCCTGACTTTC. This translates into CASSYSTSSGANVLTF.

Notes on this clone: Distinct nucleotide sequences in the sample also encode this CDR3. The chain is built from TRBV7-2 and TRBJ1-1; no definite D call. This CDR3 has 14 amino acids. Trimming removed 5 bases at V and 1 base at J, with 11 bases between. Germline V gene lookup returns CDR1 SGHTA and CDR2 FQGNSA. The CDR3 sequence is CASSLMTGNTEAFF. CDR3 in DNA: TGTGCCAGCAGCCTCATGACCGGGAACACTGAAGCTTTCTTT.

This clone was recorded a few times. V usage is TRBV30 and J usage is TRBJ2-5, with D tentatively TRBD2 (6 bases). Germline assignment: CDR1 GTSNPN and CDR2 SVGIG (reference sequence). V lost 2 bases, J lost 1 base, and 11 bases lay in between. The CDR3 covers 14 residues. CDR3 in amino acids: CAWSRVSGQETQYF. The CDR3 DNA is TGTGCCTGGAGTAGAGTTAGCGGCCAAGAGACCCAGTACTTC.

Regarding this clone: Distinct nucleotide sequences in the sample also encode this CDR3. The chain combines TRBV5-1 with TRBJ2-2; TRBD2 matches at 7 bases. CDR3 length equals 14 residues. Per germline, CDR1 SGHRS and CDR2 YFSETQ. V was clipped by 4 bases and J by 0 bases; unmatched bases: 0. DNA for the CDR3: TGCGCCAGCAGCAGCGGGACGAACACCGGGGAGCTGTTTTTT. Translated: CASSSGTNTGELFF.

The gene calls are TRBV10-3 and TRBJ2-7; 8 bases map to TRBD1. The length of the CDR3 is 12 residues. Germline V gene lookup returns CDR1 ENHRY and CDR2 SYGVKD. After removal of 8 bases from V and 3 bases from J, the junction contained 3 bases not matched to a gene. In nucleotides, the CDR3 is TGTGCCATCGGCGACAGGGGCTACGAGCAGTACTTC. As protein: CAIGDRGYEQYF.

V is TRBV5-3 and J is TRBJ2-2, with D tentatively TRBD1 (5 bases). TRBV5-3 is an ORF, and what it does is uncertain. The CDR3 totals 16 residues. Trimming left V 2 bases short and J 1 base short, with 12 bases between. In DNA form, the CDR3 reads TGTGCCAGAAGCTTACCCCTACAGGAGAACACCGGGGAGCTGTTTTTT. Translated: CARSLPLQENTGELFF.

The V call is TRBV28, the J call TRBJ1-5; 10 nucleotides agree with TRBD1. Germline CDR1 and CDR2: MDHEN and SYDVKM. The V segment lost 6 bases and the J segment 2 bases; nucleotides outside the gene matches: 4. The CDR3 loop spans 15 amino acids. The CDR3 DNA reads TGTGCCAGCAGGGGACAGGGGATGGGCAATCAGCCCCAGCATTTT. Translated, it gives CASRGQGMGNQPQHF.

The rearrangement uses TRBV27 and TRBJ2-7; 8 bases are a match to TRBD2. Looked up from germline, CDR1 is MNHEY and CDR2 is SMNVEV (reference sequence). J was trimmed by 3 bases and V by 8 bases; bases with no gene match: 12. CDR3 length: 15 amino acids. The CDR3 region is CASLPAGGLDYEQYF. CDR3 coding DNA: TGTGCCAGCCTGCCTGCGGGAGGTCTCGACTACGAGCAGTACTTC.

The chain uses TRBV5-6 and TRBJ1-5; the match to TRBD1 covers 8 bases. The V gene end was trimmed by 4 bases and the J gene end by 1 base; junction bases not matched to a gene: 4. The germline V gene encodes CDR1 SGHDT and CDR2 YYEEEE. The CDR3 runs 15 residues. The CDR3 sequence is CASSPDRGSNQPQHF. CDR3 coding DNA: TGTGCCAGCAGCCCCGACAGGGGAAGCAATCAGCCCCAGCATTTT. Full variable domain (rest looked up from reference TRBV5-6 and TRBJ1-5): DAGVTQSPTHLIKTRGQQVTLRCSPKSGHDTVSWYQQALGQGPQFIFQYYEEEERQRGNFPDRFSGHQFPNYSSELNVNALLLGDSALYLCASSPDRGSNQPQHFGDGTRLSIL.

V and J are TRBV6-1 and TRBJ2-1; TRBD2 is a possible D gene (7 bases). CDR3 length: 15 amino acids. The V gene's germline CDR1 is MNHNS and CDR2 SASEGT. V gave up 5 bases and J gave up 2 bases, with 13 bases separating them. The DNA of the CDR3 is TGTGCCAGCAGTCCCTCCGGGGGGCCCTACAATGAGCAGTTCTTC. It is translated as CASSPSGGPYNEQFF.

V is TRBV25-1 and J is TRBJ2-5; D unresolved. With 6 bases removed from V and 5 bases from J, the gap between germline ends came to 7 bases. The germline V gene encodes CDR1 MGHDK and CDR2 SYGVNS. This CDR3 spans 11 amino acids. CDR3 loop: CASRRSETQYF. For the CDR3, the DNA is TGTGCCAGCAGGCGGTCGGAGACCCAGTACTTC.

The CDR3 spells CASSLDRATGNIQYF. The CDR3 DNA sequence: TGTGCCAGCAGCCTTGACAGGGCCACGGGAAACATTCAGTACTTC. The chain carries TRBV5-6 and TRBJ2-4, with TRBD1 matching over 7 bases. The V and J ends lost 4 bases and 6 bases, in that order; junction bases with no gene match: 10. CDR3 size: 15 residues. CDR1 is SGHDT and CDR2 is YYEEEE in the germline V gene.

V is TRBV5-4 and J is TRBJ2-5, with TRBD2 matching 10 bases. The CDR3 contains 14 residues. Germline V gene lookup returns CDR1 SGHNT and CDR2 YYREEE (reference sequence). With 1 base clipped from V and 7 bases from J, the junction kept 4 bases outside the gene matches. In DNA, the CDR3 is TGTGCCAGCAGCTTGAAGGCTAGCGGGGGGACCCAGTACTTC. It translates to CASSLKASGGTQYF.

The rearrangement joins TRBV7-2 to TRBJ1-1; no reliable D call. The CDR3 length is 13 residues. Per germline, CDR1 SGHTA and CDR2 FQGNSA. V gave up 1 base and J gave up 11 bases, with 14 bases separating them. The CDR3 nucleotides are TGTGCCAGCAGCTTAGGCGCACTTTCCAGGGCTTTCTTT. As protein: CASSLGALSRAFF.

This clone has only a few counts. J is TRBJ2-3 and V is TRBV5-4; 7 positions agree with TRBD2. The V segment lost 2 bases and the J segment 1 base; nucleotides outside the gene matches: 10. Germline V CDR1 and CDR2: SGHNT, YYREEE (reference sequence). CDR3 length equals 17 residues. CDR3 amino acids: CASSFGEVAGGTDTQYF. CDR3 nucleotides: TGTGCCAGCAGCTTCGGGGAGGTGGCGGGAGGCACAGATACGCAGTATTTT. The full variable domain, with the rest looked up from reference TRBV5-4 and TRBJ2-3, is ETGVTQSPTHLIKTRGQQVTLRCSSQSGHNTVSWYQQALGQGPQFIFQYYREEENGRGNFPPRFSGLQFPNYSSELNVNALELDDSALYLCASSFGEVAGGTDTQYFGPGTRLTVL.

This clone was detected a few times. The chain uses TRBV18 and TRBJ2-5; 16 bases match TRBD2. CDR1 and CDR2 from the germline V gene are KGHSH and LQKENI. The CDR3 extends over 19 amino acids. Trimming removed 0 bases from V and 7 bases from J; junction bases left unmatched: 11. CDR3 DNA sequence: TGTGCCAGCTCACCACCGGGACTAGCGGGAGGGCCTGGTTTGGCGACCCAGTACTTC. Amino acid sequence: CASSPPGLAGGPGLATQYF.